A selection of T cell receptor beta chains follows, all from one sample in a study of cytomegalovirus exposure and HLA in healthy donors. The table came from immunoSEQ multiplex PCR; TCRdb's copy has only in-frame clones and leaves some out. The data show approximately 160,000 clones, with around 67% seen just once and less than 5% held by the top ten. The sequenced material came from PBMCs. The receptors originated from a woman aged 18-29 years in good health and CMV-seropositive. The CDR3 runs from the conserved cysteine through the conserved F or W. The order of the fields is CDR3 DNA, CDR3 protein, D gene, clone size, V gene, J gene. The D gene is left open where the match is weak. Not every row has a clone size; where given, it reads once, few, many or a size class.

DNA: TGTGCCAGCAGTCCCCGGGACAGGGGTCATAGCAATCAGCCCCAGCATTTT
CDR3: CASSPRDRGHSNQPQHF
D: TRBD1
size: once
V: TRBV27
J: TRBJ1-5

DNA: TGTGCCAGCAGTAAGCGGGGGGGCAATGAGCAGTTCTTC
CDR3: CASSKRGGNEQFF
D: TRBD2
size: -
V: TRBV5-8
J: TRBJ2-1

DNA: TGCGCCAGCAGCTTTGGGGCAGGGGGGTACCAAGAGACCCAGTACTTC
CDR3: CASSFGAGGYQETQYF
D: -
size: once
V: TRBV5-1
J: TRBJ2-5

DNA: TGTGCCTCGAGGACAGGGGTGGTGAACACTGAAGCTTTCTTT
CDR3: CASRTGVVNTEAFF
D: TRBD1
size: once
V: TRBV6-5
J: TRBJ1-1

DNA: TGTGCCACCAGCAGAGATCAAGGCGCTAGGGGAATCGGGGAAAAACTGTTTTTT
CDR3: CATSRDQGARGIGEKLFF
D: -
size: -
V: TRBV15
J: TRBJ1-4

DNA: TGTGCCTGGAGTGTTTCAACAGGGAGTTACAATGAGCAGTTCTTC
CDR3: CAWSVSTGSYNEQFF
D: -
size: -
V: TRBV30
J: TRBJ2-1

DNA: TGTGCCAGCAGTGAAAGGGCTAGCGGAGTTGCAGATACGCAGTATTTT
CDR3: CASSERASGVADTQYF
D: TRBD2
size: -
V: TRBV2
J: TRBJ2-3

DNA: TGTGCCAGCAGCAAAGTGGGGGGGAGACTAGCGGTCCTTGGAGGGGAGTACTTC
CDR3: CASSKVGGRLAVLGGEYF
D: -
size: -
V: TRBV21-1
J: TRBJ2-4

DNA: TGCGCCAGCAGTGGACAGTCCGCGAACACCGGGGAGCTGTTTTTT
CDR3: CASSGQSANTGELFF
D: -
size: -
V: TRBV4-3
J: TRBJ2-2

DNA: TGTGCCAGCGAGAGGGTAAGCTATGGCTACACCTTC
CDR3: CASERVSYGYTF
D: -
size: -
V: TRBV21-1
J: TRBJ1-2

DNA: TGTGCCACCAAGCCCGGGTATCGGGGGGGGATCTACGAGCAGTACTTC
CDR3: CATKPGYRGGIYEQYF
D: TRBD2
size: -
V: TRBV19
J: TRBJ2-7

DNA: TGCGCCAGCAGCTTGGACCGGGGAGGAAAACTGTTTTTT
CDR3: CASSLDRGGKLFF
D: -
size: -
V: TRBV5-1
J: TRBJ1-4

DNA: TGTGCCAGCATCAAGGGCCGACAGTCCTACGAGCAGTACTTC
CDR3: CASIKGRQSYEQYF
D: -
size: -
V: TRBV5-6
J: TRBJ2-7

DNA: TGCGCCAGCAGCCAAGTTTTAGGACACGGTATCAATCAGCCCCAGCATTTT
CDR3: CASSQVLGHGINQPQHF
D: -
size: -
V: TRBV4-1
J: TRBJ1-5

DNA: TGTGCCAGCAGCATCAGACAGGGGACCTACTATGGCTACACCTTC
CDR3: CASSIRQGTYYGYTF
D: TRBD1
size: -
V: TRBV5-4
J: TRBJ1-2

DNA: -
CDR3: CASSTSGQGIEAFF
D: -
size: -
V: TRBV7-3
J: TRBJ1-1

DNA: TGTGCCAGCAGTCCCACGGGGGGGCCCTATGACAATGAGCAGTTCTTC
CDR3: CASSPTGGPYDNEQFF
D: TRBD2
size: -
V: TRBV27
J: TRBJ2-1

DNA: TGTGCCAGCAGTTTGCCCGGGACAGGGGCCACTGAAGCTTTCTTT
CDR3: CASSLPGTGATEAFF
D: TRBD1
size: -
V: TRBV28
J: TRBJ1-1

DNA: TGTGCCAGCAGCCTTCCGGGACAGACGACTTACGAGCAGTACTTC
CDR3: CASSLPGQTTYEQYF
D: TRBD1
size: few
V: TRBV13
J: TRBJ2-7

DNA: TGTGCCAGCAGTTCACCAACAGAAATGAACACTGAAGCTTTCTTT
CDR3: CASSSPTEMNTEAFF
D: -
size: -
V: TRBV28
J: TRBJ1-1

DNA: TGCGCCAGCAGCTTCGGACAGGGTGGCGCAGATACGCAGTATTTT
CDR3: CASSFGQGGADTQYF
D: TRBD1
size: -
V: TRBV5-1
J: TRBJ2-3

DNA: TGTGCCAGTAGGCGGCGCGTGGGCACTGAAGCTTTCTTT
CDR3: CASRRRVGTEAFF
D: -
size: once
V: TRBV19
J: TRBJ1-1

DNA: TGCGCCAGCAGCCAAAACAGTTTTAGCAATCAGCCCCAGCATTTT
CDR3: CASSQNSFSNQPQHF
D: -
size: few
V: TRBV4-1
J: TRBJ1-5

DNA: TGTGCCAGCTCACCACTTTCAGGGGACAATCAGCCCCAGCATTTT
CDR3: CASSPLSGDNQPQHF
D: -
size: -
V: TRBV18
J: TRBJ1-5

DNA: TGTGCCAGCTCACCATTGTCGGGGTGGGAGAACACTGAAGCTTTCTTT
CDR3: CASSPLSGWENTEAFF
D: -
size: -
V: TRBV18
J: TRBJ1-1

DNA: TGTGCCAGCAGCTTAGTAGCGGAGTTTATTGGTGGCTACACCTTC
CDR3: CASSLVAEFIGGYTF
D: -
size: -
V: TRBV7-8
J: TRBJ1-2

DNA: TGTGCCAGTTTCAGTTTGGCGCCGGGACAAGACACCTACGAGCAGTACTTC
CDR3: CASFSLAPGQDTYEQYF
D: -
size: once
V: TRBV28
J: TRBJ2-7